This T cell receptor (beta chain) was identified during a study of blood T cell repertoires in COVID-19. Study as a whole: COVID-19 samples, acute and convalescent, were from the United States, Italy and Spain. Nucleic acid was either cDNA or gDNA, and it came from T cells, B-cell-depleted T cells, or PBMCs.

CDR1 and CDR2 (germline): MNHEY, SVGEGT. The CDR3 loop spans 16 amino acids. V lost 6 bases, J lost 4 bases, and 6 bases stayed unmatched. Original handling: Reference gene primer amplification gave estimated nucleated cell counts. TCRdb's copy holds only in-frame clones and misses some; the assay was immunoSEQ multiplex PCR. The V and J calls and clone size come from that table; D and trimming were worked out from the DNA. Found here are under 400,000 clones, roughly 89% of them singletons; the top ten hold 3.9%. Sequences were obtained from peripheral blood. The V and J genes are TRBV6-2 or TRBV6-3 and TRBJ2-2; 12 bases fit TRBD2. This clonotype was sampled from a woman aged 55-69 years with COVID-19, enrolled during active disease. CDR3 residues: CASSKLAGGLTGELFF. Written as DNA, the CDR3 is TGTGCCAGCAGCAAACTAGCGGGGGGCCTCACCGGGGAGCTGTTTTTT.